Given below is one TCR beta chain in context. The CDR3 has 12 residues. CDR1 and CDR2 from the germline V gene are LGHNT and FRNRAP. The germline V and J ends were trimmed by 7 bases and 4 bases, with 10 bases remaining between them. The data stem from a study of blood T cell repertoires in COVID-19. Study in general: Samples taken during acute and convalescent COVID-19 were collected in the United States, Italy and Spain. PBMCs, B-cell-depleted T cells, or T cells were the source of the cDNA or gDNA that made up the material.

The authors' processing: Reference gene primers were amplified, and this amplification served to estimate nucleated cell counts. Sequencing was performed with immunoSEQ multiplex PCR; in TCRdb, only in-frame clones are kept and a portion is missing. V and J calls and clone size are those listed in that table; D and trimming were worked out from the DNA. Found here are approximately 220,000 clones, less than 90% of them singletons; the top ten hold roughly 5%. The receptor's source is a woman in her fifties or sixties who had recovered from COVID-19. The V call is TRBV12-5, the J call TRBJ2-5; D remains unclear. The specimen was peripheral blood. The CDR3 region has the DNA TGTGCTAGTGCCCGGTCCCCAGAGACCCAGTACTTC. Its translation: CASARSPETQYF. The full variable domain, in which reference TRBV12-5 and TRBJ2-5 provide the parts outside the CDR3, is DARVTQTPRHKVTEMGQEVTMRCQPILGHNTVFWYRQTMMQGLELLAYFRNRAPLDDSGMPKDRFSAEMPDATLATLKIQPSEPRDSAVYFCASARSPETQYFGPGTRLLVL.